This T cell receptor (beta chain) comes out of a study of CD8 T cells in ankylosing spondylitis. This CDR3 has 14 amino acids. CDR1 is SNHLY and CDR2 is FYNNEI in the germline V gene. V trimming: 9 bases; J trimming: 2 bases; junction bases outside the gene matches: 6. Study conclusions and caveats: Peripheral blood held disease-linked clones only at relatively low frequency, and these were CD8+. In ankylosing spondylitis blood, a motif of 7 to 9 highly homologous TCR beta variants appeared characteristic.

This clonotype came up a few times. Its antigen is undetermined. TCRdb reprocessed the 5' RACE reads with MiXCR, giving one entry per CDR3 protein. Counted here are about 90,000 distinct CDR3 sequences, about 8.1% occurring once; the ten biggest clones make up about a third. Sample: blood, either unsorted or a sorted T cell fraction (not recorded which). The TCR comes from a male donor with ankylosing spondylitis. The chain combines TRBV2 with TRBJ2-7; 11 bases map to TRBD2. The CDR3 is CASNSGRAPYEQYF. CDR3 bases: TGTGCCAGTAATAGCGGGAGGGCTCCCTACGAGCAGTACTTC.